Listed below are T cell receptor beta chains from one sample, sequenced in a study of Ad26.COV2.S vaccination and SARS-CoV-2 variants. Some clones are missing from TCRdb's copy, which holds only in-frame ones; the method was immunoSEQ multiplex PCR. The table records around 320,000 clones, around 84% of them present only once. The sequences come from peripheral blood, collected in a trial of Ad26.COV2.S vaccine versus placebo. The receptor source for this set is a person between 18 and 59 years old who received the Ad26.COV2.S COVID-19 vaccine or a placebo. Both conserved end residues are part of each CDR3. D genes are given only for firm matches. The size field is filled for only some rows; it gives once, few, many or a size class.

clone_size,d_call,v_call,cdr3_length,j_call,cdr3_aa,cdr3_nt
-,-,TRBV6-2/TRBV6-3,12,TRBJ1-2,CASSYAQGGYTF,TGTGCCAGCAGTTACGCGCAGGGAGGCTACACCTTC
-,-,TRBV5-8,14,TRBJ1-2,CASSRRITDYGYTF,TGTGCCAGCAGCCGCCGGATCACAGACTATGGCTACACCTTC
-,-,TRBV19,13,TRBJ1-4,CASSMRGGEKLFF,TGTGCCAGTAGTATGAGAGGTGGGGAAAAACTGTTTTTT
-,-,TRBV20-1,14,TRBJ1-3,CSASRVWGRNTIYF,TGCAGTGCTAGTAGGGTGTGGGGTAGAAACACCATATATTTT
-,-,TRBV27,19,TRBJ1-4,CASSLYWGPRGGSNEKLFF,TGTGCCAGCAGTTTATATTGGGGACCCAGGGGTGGGTCTAATGAAAAACTGTTTTTT
-,-,TRBV21-1,14,TRBJ1-3,CASRRTRCGNTIYF,TGTGCCAGCAGGAGAACGCGCTGCGGAAACACCATATATTTT
-,TRBD2,TRBV5-4,15,TRBJ2-1,CASSIPVGLAYEQFF,TGTGCCAGCAGCATACCGGTGGGACTAGCCTATGAGCAGTTCTTC
-,-,TRBV3-1/TRBV3-2,16,TRBJ2-1,CASSLRGAGAYNEQFF,TGTGCCAGCAGCCTCCGGGGGGCCGGGGCCTACAATGAGCAGTTCTTC
-,-,TRBV7-9,14,TRBJ1-4,CASSPGATNEKLFF,TGTGCCAGCAGCCCGGGGGCAACTAATGAAAAACTGTTTTTT
once,-,TRBV10-3,13,TRBJ2-3,CAISSQGLDTQYF,TGTGCCATCAGTTCCCAGGGATTAGATACGCAGTATTTT
-,-,TRBV7-2,13,TRBJ1-2,CASAPGNYYGYTF,TGTGCCAGCGCACCCGGGAATTACTATGGCTACACCTTC
-,-,TRBV27,16,TRBJ1-1,CASSPTTGTRNTEAFF,TGTGCCAGCAGCCCCACCACCGGGACTAGGAACACTGAAGCTTTCTTT
-,-,TRBV4-3,17,TRBJ2-5,CASSPSGHTGTQETQYF,TGCGCCAGCAGCCCTTCCGGGCATACCGGGACACAAGAGACCCAGTACTTC
-,-,TRBV6-6,14,TRBJ2-4,CASSYEQGKNIQYF,TGTGCCAGCAGTTATGAACAGGGTAAAAACATTCAGTACTTC
-,TRBD1,TRBV11-1,16,TRBJ2-5,CASSLSPGTGVETQYF,TGTGCCAGCAGCCTCTCGCCCGGGACAGGGGTAGAGACCCAGTACTTC
-,-,TRBV5-1,13,TRBJ2-5,CASSLAGEGTQYF,TGCGCCAGCAGCTTGGCCGGGGAAGGGACCCAGTACTTC
-,TRBD1,TRBV7-3,15,TRBJ2-1,CASSPGQGISNEQFF,TGTGCCAGCAGCCCGGGACAGGGGATCTCCAATGAGCAGTTCTTC
once,TRBD1,TRBV6-5,14,TRBJ2-2,CATWDRGNTGELFF,TGTGCCACCTGGGACAGGGGGAACACCGGGGAGCTGTTTTTT
-,-,TRBV27,17,TRBJ2-5,CASGEVRRTDFQETQYF,TGTGCCAGCGGTGAAGTTAGGAGGACGGACTTCCAAGAGACCCAGTACTTC
-,TRBD1,TRBV6-5,15,TRBJ1-1,CASSLRTGTYTEAFF,TGTGCCAGCAGTCTCCGGACAGGGACGTACACTGAAGCTTTCTTT
-,TRBD1,TRBV6-2/TRBV6-3,14,TRBJ1-1,CASSDGTGNTEAFF,TGTGCCAGCAGTGACGGGACAGGGAACACTGAAGCTTTCTTT
-,TRBD2,TRBV5-6,18,TRBJ2-1,CASSLRRGALGKYNEQFF,TGTGCCAGCAGCTTGAGGCGGGGGGCCTTAGGGAAGTACAATGAGCAGTTCTTC
-,-,TRBV3-1/TRBV3-2,11,TRBJ1-1,CASTQQGEAFF,TGTGCCAGCACCCAGCAAGGTGAAGCTTTCTTT
-,-,TRBV2,14,TRBJ1-2,CASSERVAKYGYTF,TGTGCCAGCAGTGAAAGGGTAGCCAAGTATGGCTACACCTTC
-,TRBD1,TRBV7-2,16,TRBJ1-5,CASSLQGASGNQPQHF,TGTGCCAGCAGCCTTCAGGGGGCTTCGGGCAATCAGCCCCAGCATTTT
-,-,TRBV19,12,TRBJ1-5,CASSPRNQPQHF,TGTGCCAGTAGTCCCAGAAATCAGCCCCAGCATTTT
once,TRBD2,TRBV19,17,TRBJ2-1,CASSFLRRRGGTNEQFF,TGTGCCAGTAGTTTCCTAAGGCGGCGGGGGGGCACTAATGAGCAGTTCTTC
-,TRBD1,TRBV19,16,TRBJ2-1,CASSLLETGGRNEQFF,TGTGCCAGTAGCCTCCTGGAGACAGGGGGCCGAAATGAGCAGTTCTTC
once,-,TRBV6-2/TRBV6-3,15,TRBJ2-2,CASSHYGGNTGELFF,TGTGCCAGCAGTCACTACGGTGGGAACACCGGGGAGCTGTTTTTT
-,-,TRBV15,13,TRBJ2-5,CATKGGHQETQYF,TGTGCCACCAAGGGGGGGCACCAAGAGACCCAGTACTTC
-,TRBD1,TRBV19,14,TRBJ2-3,CASRTGGRTDTQYF,TGTGCCAGTCGAACAGGGGGCAGGACAGATACGCAGTATTTT
-,-,TRBV29-1,12,TRBJ1-2,CIIPQDNYGYTF,TGCATCATCCCCCAAGATAACTATGGCTACACCTTC
-,TRBD1,TRBV11-1,12,TRBJ2-1,CASSSDRGEQFF,TGTGCCAGCAGCTCGGACAGGGGTGAGCAGTTCTTC
-,-,TRBV11-3,14,TRBJ1-1,CASSPTALGTEAFF,TGTGCCAGCAGCCCTACAGCCCTGGGAACTGAAGCTTTCTTT
-,TRBD2,TRBV6-5,14,TRBJ2-2,CASNPGGNTGELFF,TGTGCCAGCAATCCGGGGGGGAACACCGGGGAGCTGTTTTTT
-,TRBD1,TRBV5-1,13,TRBJ1-2,CASSPRQGYGYTF,TGCGCCAGCAGCCCACGACAGGGGTATGGCTACACCTTC
-,-,TRBV18,15,TRBJ2-7,CASSPSRDNTYEQYF,TGTGCCAGCTCACCATCCAGGGACAACACCTACGAGCAGTACTTC
-,-,TRBV3-1/TRBV3-2,14,TRBJ1-4,CASSQGLTNEKLFF,TGTGCCAGCAGCCAAGGGCTCACTAATGAAAAACTGTTTTTT
-,-,TRBV18,13,TRBJ1-2,CASSQGQNYGYTF,TGTGCCAGCTCCCAAGGACAGAACTATGGCTACACCTTC
-,-,TRBV5-6,15,TRBJ2-7,CASSLGSARSYEQYF,TGTGCCAGCAGCTTGGGGTCCGCCAGATCCTACGAGCAGTACTTC
-,-,TRBV11-2,15,TRBJ1-3,CASSLQGLSGNTIYF,TGTGCCAGCAGCCTACAGGGCCTTTCTGGAAACACCATATATTTT
-,-,TRBV19,14,TRBJ1-2,CASSIVASSGGYTF,TGTGCCAGTAGTATAGTTGCATCCTCGGGTGGCTACACCTTC
-,-,TRBV30,10,TRBJ2-5,CAWGVETQYF,TGTGCCTGGGGGGTAGAGACCCAGTACTTC
-,-,TRBV30,14,TRBJ2-2,CAWSVQPGAGELFF,TGTGCCTGGAGTGTTCAGCCGGGGGCCGGGGAGCTGTTTTTT
-,-,TRBV9,15,TRBJ2-5,CASSVAAGARETQYF,TGTGCCAGCAGCGTAGCCGCGGGGGCCCGGGAGACCCAGTACTTC
-,TRBD1,TRBV6-5,15,TRBJ1-5,CASSYGTGEGQPQHF,TGTGCCAGCAGTTATGGGACAGGGGAAGGCCAGCCCCAGCATTTT
-,-,TRBV7-9,15,TRBJ2-6,CASSLRGSGANVLTF,TGTGCCAGCAGCTTAAGAGGGTCTGGGGCCAACGTCCTGACTTTC
-,-,TRBV5-1,13,TRBJ2-7,CASTPEGPYEQYF,TGCGCCAGCACACCTGAGGGACCCTACGAGCAGTACTTC
-,-,TRBV5-5,15,TRBJ2-5,CASSLSRGLQETQYF,TGTGCCAGCAGCTTGAGTAGGGGTCTCCAAGAGACCCAGTACTTC
-,TRBD1,TRBV6-1,16,TRBJ1-1,CASSKGGGQGETEAFF,TGTGCCAGCAGTAAAGGAGGCGGACAGGGAGAGACTGAAGCTTTCTTT
once,TRBD2,TRBV30,16,TRBJ2-7,CAWRMLETGGRYEQYF,TGTGCCTGGAGGATGCTGGAAACGGGGGGGCGTTACGAGCAGTACTTC
-,-,TRBV15,11,TRBJ2-5,CATSREETQYF,TGTGCCACCAGCAGAGAAGAGACCCAGTACTTC
-,TRBD1,TRBV27,13,TRBJ2-7,CASSVQGVHEQYF,TGTGCCAGCAGCGTACAGGGGGTCCACGAGCAGTACTTC